These 32 T cell receptor beta chains were all obtained from the same sample, sequenced in a study of T cell repertoires in cytomegalovirus infection. TCRdb reprocessed the reads with MiXCR, giving one entry per CDR3 protein. The sample has hundreds of thousands of distinct CDR3 sequences, over 7.5% seen once; the top ten hold 3.5% to 4.5%. The sample was PBMCs. These TCRs come from a human donor in good health (CMV status not recorded). Some clones in this sample may be carry-over from other donors' samples.

This chain joins TRBV7-2 and TRBJ2-2; D possibly corresponds to TRBD1 (6 bases). V lost 1 base, J lost 5 bases, and 11 bases lay in between. Germline V gene sequence: CDR1 SGHTA, CDR2 FQGNSA. CDR3 length equals 15 residues. The CDR3 reads CASSLGGPPTGELFF. DNA for the CDR3: TGTGCCAGCAGCTTAGGGGGGCCCCCTACCGGGGAGCTGTTTTTT.

This clonotype has a count of ten or more. The chain joins TRBV7-9 to TRBJ1-6, with D possibly being TRBD1 (5 bases). V was shortened by 5 bases and J by 6 bases, with 17 bases between the two germline ends. This CDR3 is 16 amino acids long. Germline V CDR1 and CDR2: SEHNR, FQNEAQ (reference sequence). The chain's CDR3 is CASSQLPGTANSPLHF. As DNA, the CDR3 is TGTGCCAGCAGCCAACTCCCCGGGACGGCTAATTCACCCCTCCACTTT.

This clonotype was counted at least ten times. The chain combines TRBV4-1 with TRBJ1-2, with D tentatively TRBD1 (6 bases). V was shortened by 4 bases and J by 5 bases, with 14 bases between the two germline ends. The germline V gene encodes CDR1 MGHRA and CDR2 YSYEKL. The CDR3 is 14 residues long. DNA of the CDR3: TGCGCCAGCAGCCGAATTACAGGGTTATATGGCTACACCTTC. Amino acid sequence: CASSRITGLYGYTF.

At least ten counts were recorded for this clonotype. This chain connects TRBV7-2 to TRBJ2-3; D may be TRBD2 (7 bases). Looked up from germline, CDR1 is SGHTA and CDR2 is FQGNSA. The V and J ends lost 2 bases and 3 bases respectively, with 12 bases between them. This CDR3 contains 15 residues. For the CDR3, the DNA is TGTGCCAGCAGCTTAACGGGGAGGGGGACAGATACGCAGTATTTT. As protein: CASSLTGRGTDTQYF.

The rearrangement joins TRBV12-3 or TRBV12-4 to TRBJ2-7, with 8 positions matching TRBD2. The J segment lost 2 bases and the V segment lost 6 bases, leaving 3 bases of the junction unmatched. The CDR3 runs to 13 residues. The CDR3 region is CASSRLATYEQYF. The DNA for the CDR3 is TGTGCCAGCAGCAGACTAGCGACCTACGAGCAGTACTTC.

A few counts support this clonotype. The genes are TRBV28 and TRBJ2-3; maybe TRBD2 (6 bases). Trimming removed 8 bases from V and 2 bases from J, with 14 bases in between. Germline-derived CDR1 and CDR2 are MDHEN and SYDVKM. The CDR3 has 14 residues. CDR3 sequence reads: CASQLGGNTDTQYF. CDR3 nucleotides: TGTGCCAGCCAGTTGGGGGGAAACACAGATACGCAGTATTTT.

This clonotype has at least ten counts. The rearrangement uses TRBV4-3 and TRBJ1-6; 10 bases map to TRBD1. The CDR3 is 16 residues long. CDR1 LGHNA and CDR2 YSLEER come from the germline V gene. V was clipped by 1 base and J by 10 bases; unmatched bases: 7. CDR3 amino acids: CASSQAGQGISSPLHF. The CDR3 coding sequence is TGCGCCAGCAGCCAAGCGGGACAGGGGATTAGCTCACCCCTCCACTTT.

This clonotype has only a few counts. This chain links TRBV14 with TRBJ2-2, with D possibly being TRBD1 or TRBD2 (6 bases each). The CDR3 runs to 16 residues. Trimming cost V 2 bases and J 4 bases, with 14 bases left between them. The germline CDR1 and CDR2 sequences are SGHDN and FVKESK. The CDR3 is CASSQRGKGLTGELFF. The CDR3 bases are TGTGCCAGCAGCCAAAGGGGGAAGGGACTCACCGGGGAGCTGTTTTTT.

At least ten counts were recorded for this clonotype. The chain uses TRBV4-2 and TRBJ1-2; D gene ambiguous. The CDR3 is 17 residues long. V was trimmed by 0 bases and J by 2 bases, leaving 16 bases between them. The germline V gene has CDR1 LGHNA and CDR2 YNFKEQ. CDR3 loop: CASSQDGSRGGNYGYTF. As DNA, the CDR3 is TGTGCCAGCAGCCAAGATGGAAGCCGCGGCGGGAACTATGGCTACACCTTC.

This clonotype was seen a few times. The chain combines TRBV7-2 with TRBJ2-4; D is unresolved. Germline CDR1 reads SGHTA; CDR2 reads FQGNSA. The CDR3 is made up of 15 amino acids. Between the trimmed V and J ends, which lost 4 bases and 2 bases, there was a span of 12 bases. The CDR3 sequence: CASSSPTVPKNIQYF. The DNA of the CDR3 is TGTGCCAGCAGCTCCCCGACCGTTCCCAAAAACATTCAGTACTTC.

This clonotype has just a few counts. The rearrangement joins TRBV12-3 or TRBV12-4 to TRBJ2-6; D unresolved. This CDR3 is built from 15 residues. V was clipped by 6 bases and J by 4 bases, with 13 bases between them. The CDR3 coding sequence is TGTGCCAGCAGGTTCCAGGTAACCGGGGCCAACGTCCTGACTTTC. Its protein product is CASRFQVTGANVLTF.

This clonotype was observed many times. The chain recombines TRBV19 with TRBJ2-5; D assignment may be TRBD1 or TRBD2 (5 bases each). This CDR3 is 15 amino acids long. Between the trimmed V and J ends, which lost 4 bases and 5 bases, there was a span of 17 bases. Germline CDR1 is LNHDA and CDR2 is SQIVND (reference sequence). The CDR3 region is CASSTLGAGRETQYF. CDR3 nucleotides: TGTGCCAGTAGTACGCTCGGGGCAGGGCGGGAGACCCAGTACTTC.

This clonotype was observed at least ten times. The gene calls are TRBV28 and TRBJ2-5; the match to TRBD1 covers 9 bases. Germline lookup yields CDR1 MDHEN and CDR2 SYDVKM. The CDR3 loop spans 15 amino acids. V lost 7 bases to trimming and J lost 7 bases; unmatched junction nucleotides: 13. The DNA for the CDR3 is TGTGCCAGCAAACGGGACAGGGCGAATGAACGGACCCAGTACTTC. This codes for CASKRDRANERTQYF.

This clonotype was counted between two and nine times. This chain connects TRBV12-3 or TRBV12-4 to TRBJ1-2; D gene unclear. V was shortened by 5 bases and J by 6 bases, with 13 bases between the two germline ends. This CDR3 spans 13 amino acids. CDR3 nucleotide sequence: TGTGCCAGCAGTCCGGGCGGCGGTAATGGCTACACCTTC. It specifies CASSPGGGNGYTF.

The chain combines TRBV6-2 or TRBV6-3 with TRBJ1-3; D ambiguous. The CDR3 loop spans 15 amino acids. Germline loops: CDR1 MNHEY, CDR2 SVGEGT. V was pared by 6 bases and J by 1 base, with 13 bases between. The CDR3 bases are TGTGCCAGCAGCCGGAGAACAGAATCTGGAAACACCATATATTTT. Its translation: CASSRRTESGNTIYF.

This clonotype has a handful of counts. The chain recombines TRBV28 with TRBJ2-7; the match to TRBD1 covers 10 bases. The germline V gene has CDR1 MDHEN and CDR2 SYDVKM. Germline trimming cut 1 base from V and 6 bases from J; bases unmatched to any gene: 3. This CDR3 region has 14 residues. The CDR3 nucleotides are TGTGCCAGCAGTTTATTGACAGGGGGCCGCGAGCAGTACTTC. It encodes CASSLLTGGREQYF.

This clonotype turned up a few times. The chain links TRBV11-1 to TRBJ2-5; D perhaps matches TRBD2 (5 bases). Germline CDR1 and CDR2: SGHAT and FQDESV (reference sequence). This CDR3 contains 14 residues. The germline V and J ends were trimmed by 3 bases and 1 base, with 9 bases remaining between them. CDR3 region: CASSFGLRQETQYF. Here the CDR3 DNA reads TGTGCCAGCAGCTTTGGACTCCGCCAAGAGACCCAGTACTTC.

This chain uses TRBV10-3 with TRBJ2-5; 11 positions match TRBD1. CDR3 length: 15 amino acids. V shed 3 bases, J shed 5 bases, and the junction held 5 bases outside the gene matches. Germline CDR1 ENHRY, CDR2 SYGVKD. For the CDR3, the DNA is TGTGCCATCAGTGACTCCGGGACAGGGGGGGAGACCCAGTACTTC. Its protein is CAISDSGTGGETQYF.

This rearrangement joins TRBV10-2 to TRBJ2-7; D uncertain. Germline V CDR1 and CDR2: WSHSY, SAAADI. Trimming left V 1 base short and J 4 bases short, with 5 bases between. The CDR3 contains 12 residues. Here the CDR3 reads CASSECLYEQYF. CDR3 nucleotides: TGCGCCAGCAGTGAGTGCTTATACGAGCAGTACTTC.

This clonotype was counted at least ten times. The J gene is TRBJ2-3, the V gene TRBV7-8; 12 bases fit TRBD2. Germline-derived CDR1 and CDR2 are SGHVS and FQNEAQ. V dropped 5 bases and J dropped 6; count of bases not matched to a gene: 6. This CDR3 is built from 15 residues. CDR3 in DNA: TGTGCCAGCAGCCTGGGACTAGCGGGTTTGGATACGCAGTATTTT. Protein product: CASSLGLAGLDTQYF.

This clonotype was seen more than once but under ten times. This chain links TRBV5-8 with TRBJ2-1; no reliable D call. The V end was cut by 4 bases, the J end by 0 bases, with 11 bases between. This CDR3 contains 15 residues. Germline CDR1 is SGHTS and CDR2 is YDEGEE. The CDR3 sequence: CASSKGRYSYNEQFF. CDR3 in DNA: TGTGCCAGCAGCAAAGGACGGTACTCCTACAATGAGCAGTTCTTC. The complete variable domain, with remaining parts taken from reference TRBV5-8 and TRBJ2-1, reads EAGVTQSPTHLIKTRGQQATLRCSPISGHTSVYWYQQALGLGLQFLLWYDEGEERNRGNFPPRFSGRQFPNYSSELNVNALELEDSALYLCASSKGRYSYNEQFFGPGTRLTVL.

This clonotype came up a few times. The V gene is TRBV6-5, the J gene TRBJ2-1; TRBD1 might be the D (6 bases). From germline, CDR1 is MNHEY and CDR2 SVGAGI. Trimming shortened V by 0 bases and J by 2 bases, and 11 bases separated the two germline ends. The CDR3 has 16 amino acids. The CDR3 nucleotides are TGTGCCAGCAGTTACTCGTCGGGACAAACCTACAATGAGCAGTTCTTC. Translated, it gives CASSYSSGQTYNEQFF.

In its sample, this clonotype was seen many times. This chain connects TRBV9 to TRBJ2-5, with D perhaps TRBD2 (6 bases). Deletions cut 3 bases from V and 4 bases from J, with 16 bases between. The germline CDR1 and CDR2 sequences are SGDLS and YYNGEE. The CDR3 is 15 residues long. For the CDR3, the DNA is TGTGCCAGCAGCGCCGCCGGGAGACCCCCAGAGACCCAGTACTTC. As protein: CASSAAGRPPETQYF.

This clonotype was counted only a few times. The chain carries TRBV7-9 and TRBJ1-6; D ambiguous. Germline V gives CDR1 SEHNR, CDR2 FQNEAQ (reference sequence). CDR3 size: 12 residues. V was cut by 3 bases and J by 10 bases, with 7 bases left in between. The CDR3 nucleotides read TGTGCCAGCAGCTTTACCGGATCACCCCTCCACTTT. Translation gives CASSFTGSPLHF.

In this sample, this clonotype turned up many times. A junction end diverges from the germline sequence, so it may reflect a read error. The chain carries TRBV25-1 and TRBJ2-7, with D uncertain. The CDR3 has 13 amino acids. Germline CDR1 is MGHDK and CDR2 is SYGVNS. The CDR3 DNA sequence: TGTGCCAGCAGTGAATATTACGATACCCCTAAGATCTTC. Translation: CASSEYYDTPKIF.

The rearrangement joins TRBV10-3 to TRBJ2-3; tentative D call: TRBD1 (6 bases). The CDR3 has 13 amino acids. Germline V gives CDR1 ENHRY, CDR2 SYGVKD. With 7 bases removed from V and 2 bases from J, the gap between germline ends came to 10 bases. The CDR3 DNA reads TGTGCCATCACAGGGGCGGCCACAGATACGCAGTATTTT. This encodes CAITGAATDTQYF.

This clonotype was counted at least ten times. This chain's CDR3 is CASSSGSVGNQPQHF. The CDR3 coding sequence is TGTGCCAGCAGCTCCGGGTCCGTGGGCAATCAGCCCCAGCATTTT. The J gene is TRBJ1-5, the V gene TRBV7-2, with D unclear. Between the trimmed V and J ends, which lost 4 bases and 2 bases, there was a span of 12 bases. The CDR3 covers 15 residues. CDR1 is SGHTA, CDR2 FQGNSA, per germline.

With respect to this clonotype: A much larger clone is a single base away; this may be a read error. The chain links TRBV7-4 to TRBJ1-5; TRBD1 is a possible D gene (5 bases). The CDR3 length is 17 residues. V was pared by 8 bases and J by 0 bases, with 20 bases between. Germline CDR1 reads SGHVT; CDR2 reads SQSDAQ. The CDR3 region has the DNA TGTGCCAGCGGCCGGGACGGAGGTTATTATAGCAATCAGCCCCAGCATTTT. It codes for CASGRDGGYYSNQPQHF.

In its sample, this clonotype was seen many times. The chain combines TRBV11-2 with TRBJ2-1, with TRBD2 as a possible D gene (6 bases). The CDR3 length is 17 residues. The germline CDR1 and CDR2 sequences are SGHAT and FQNNGV. V was trimmed by 5 bases and J by 10 bases, leaving 27 bases between them. The CDR3 nucleotides read TGTGCCAGCAGCCCTCCCCATCCGGGACTCCTACCAAAGGAGCAGTTCTTC. Translation gives CASSPPHPGLLPKEQFF.

The chain employs TRBV7-2 and TRBJ2-7; tentatively, D is TRBD2 (5 bases). Germline loops: CDR1 SGHTA, CDR2 FQGNSA. The ends were cut back, 6 bases at V and 0 bases at J, with 9 bases in the middle. CDR3 length: 13 amino acids. CDR3 nucleotide sequence: TGTGCCAGCAGTCCCGACTACTCCTACGAGCAGTACTTC. Translation gives CASSPDYSYEQYF.

V gene TRBV6-6 combines with J gene TRBJ2-3; no clear D gene. Germline CDR1 and CDR2: MNHNY and SVGAGI (reference sequence). Trimming took 4 bases from V and 5 from J, leaving 13 bases between them. CDR3 length equals 14 residues. CDR3 nucleotides: TGTGCCAGCAGTTCTGCCGACTGGGAAGATACGCAGTATTTT. The encoded protein is CASSSADWEDTQYF.

This chain links TRBV29-1 with TRBJ2-5; 9 bases align to TRBD1. Germline CDR1 is SQVTM and CDR2 is ANQGSEA. The CDR3 is made up of 14 amino acids. J gave up 2 bases and V 8 bases, and 9 bases lay outside the gene matches. Here the CDR3 reads CSSGTGNSQETQYF. The CDR3 nucleotides are TGCAGCTCCGGGACAGGGAATTCGCAAGAGACCCAGTACTTC. Looking up the rest from reference TRBV29-1 and TRBJ2-5 gives the full variable domain: SAVISQKPSRDICQRGTSLTIQCQVDSQVTMMFWYRQQPGQSLTLIATANQGSEATYESGFVIDKFPISRPNLTFSTLTVSNMSPEDSSIYLCSSGTGNSQETQYFGPGTRLLVL.